The 11 T cell receptor beta chains below were found in one sample sequenced in a study of control samples from healthy donors and cancer patients. Assay: immunoSEQ multiplex PCR; the TCRdb copy retains only in-frame clones and omits some. This table has about 120,000 clones, 93% appearing once. Material for sequencing was blood. Receptors were obtained from a man aged 25-45 years in good health.

This clone has only one observation. This chain uses TRBV7-8 with TRBJ2-7; tentatively, D is TRBD1 (5 bases). Germline loops: CDR1 SGHVS, CDR2 FQNEAQ. The ends were cut back, 5 bases at V and 4 bases at J, with 9 bases in the middle. The length of the CDR3 is 12 residues. The CDR3 sequence is CASSRQGYEQYF. Here the CDR3 DNA reads TGTGCCAGCAGCAGGCAGGGATACGAGCAGTACTTC.

The chain has TRBV5-1 and TRBJ2-7, with a possible D match to TRBD2 (5 bases). Germline V gene lookup returns CDR1 SGHRS and CDR2 YFSETQ. V was pared by 3 bases and J by 4 bases, with 11 bases between. The CDR3 loop spans 13 amino acids. The DNA for the CDR3 is TGCGCCAGCAGCTCCTCAACGGGGTACGAGCAGTACGTC. It codes for CASSSSTGYEQYV.

This clone was counted only a few times. In nucleotides, the CDR3 is TGTGCCAGCAGTGGACAGGGAGGGAATGAAAAACTGTTTTTT. This sequence encodes CASSGQGGNEKLFF. The rearrangement uses TRBV25-1 and TRBJ1-4; 7 bases line up with TRBD1. Germline CDR1 is MGHDK and CDR2 is SYGVNS. The CDR3 consists of 14 residues. The ends lost 4 bases at V and 5 bases at J; junction bases unmatched: 4. The full variable domain, rest sourced from reference TRBV25-1 and TRBJ1-4, is EADIYQTPRYLVIGTGKKITLECSQTMGHDKMYWYQQDPGMELHLIHYSYGVNSTEKGDLSSESTVSRIRTEHFPLTLESARPSHTSQYLCASSGQGGNEKLFFGSGTQLSVL.

This sequence joins TRBV6-5 and TRBJ1-6, with D perhaps matching TRBD1 (6 bases). The ends were cut back, 2 bases at V and 7 bases at J, with 12 bases in the middle. CDR3 length equals 15 residues. Per germline, CDR1 MNHEY and CDR2 SVGAGI. The CDR3 region is CASSYKGVRNSPLHF. CDR3 in DNA: TGTGCCAGCAGTTACAAGGGGGTGAGGAATTCACCCCTCCACTTT.

The chain uses TRBV4-2 and TRBJ2-1; TRBD2 agrees at 14 bases. The CDR3 has 17 amino acids. Germline loops: CDR1 LGHNA, CDR2 YNFKEQ. Trimming at V came to 4 bases and at J to 3 bases, leaving 5 bases not matched to a gene. The CDR3 DNA follows: TGTGCCAGCAGCCCGCGGACTAGCGGGGGGCGCTACAATGAGCAGTTCTTC. Protein product: CASSPRTSGGRYNEQFF.

This clone was seen only once. V gene TRBV18 combines with J gene TRBJ1-1; D gene ambiguous. V lost 2 bases, J lost 4 bases, and 8 bases lay in between. From germline, CDR1 is KGHSH and CDR2 LQKENI. The CDR3 sequence is 13 residues long. CDR3 DNA: TGTGCCAGCTCACCATACCGCGGCACTGAAGCTTTCTTT. It is translated as CASSPYRGTEAFF. The variable domain in full, with the rest retrieved from reference TRBV18 and TRBJ1-1, is NAGVMQNPRHLVRRRGQEARLRCSPMKGHSHVYWYRQLPEEGLKFMVYLQKENIIDESGMPKERFSAEFPKEGPSILRIQQVVRGDSAAYFCASSPYRGTEAFFGQGTRLTVV.

The count of this clone is one. J is TRBJ1-2 and V is TRBV9, with a possible D match to TRBD1 (5 bases). Germline loops: CDR1 SGDLS, CDR2 YYNGEE. V was clipped by 0 bases and J by 3 bases, with 18 bases between them. CDR3 length: 17 amino acids. The CDR3 sequence is CASSVGGRESPDYGYTF. CDR3 in DNA: TGTGCCAGCAGCGTAGGCGGCAGGGAAAGCCCTGACTATGGCTACACCTTC.

The chain is built from TRBV6-5 and TRBJ1-1, with TRBD1 as a possible D gene (6 bases). This CDR3 comprises 14 residues. Trimming removed 0 bases from V and 9 bases from J, with 14 bases in between. Germline V gives CDR1 MNHEY, CDR2 SVGAGI. The CDR3 region is CASSYSGGPRKAFF. CDR3 DNA sequence: TGTGCCAGCAGTTACTCGGGGGGGCCGAGGAAAGCTTTCTTT.

This clone was detected once. The rearrangement joins TRBV18 to TRBJ2-1; perhaps D is TRBD1 or TRBD2 (5 bases each). V shed 4 bases and J shed 8 bases, with 12 bases lying between them. The CDR3 runs to 13 residues. Germline loops: CDR1 KGHSH, CDR2 LQKENI. The CDR3 nucleotides read TGTGCCAGCTCACTCTGGGGGTTGGATGAGCAGTTCTTC. This gives the protein CASSLWGLDEQFF.

The CDR3 is CASSLVPLTRFNSPLHF. Written as DNA, the CDR3 is TGTGCCAGCAGCTTAGTTCCCCTGACACGTTTTAATTCACCCCTCCACTTT. The chain joins TRBV7-2 to TRBJ1-6; D unclear. CDR3 length equals 17 residues. V shed 1 base and J shed 6 bases, with 16 bases lying between them. The germline gives CDR1 SGHTA, CDR2 FQGNSA.

The CDR3 DNA follows: TGTGCCTGGAGTATGGGGGTTAACACCGGGGAGCTGTTTTTT. Translation: CAWSMGVNTGELFF. The chain links TRBV30 to TRBJ2-2; TRBD1 or TRBD2 may be the D gene (5 bases each). V was trimmed by 2 bases and J by 2 bases, leaving 9 bases between them. This CDR3 region has 14 residues. Germline V gene sequence: CDR1 GTSNPN, CDR2 SVGIG (reference sequence).